The clone carrying this T cell receptor beta chain came up a few times. Its antigen is not known. These data are taken from a study of response to subunit inactivated influenza vaccine. Study-level points and caveats: The study's authors posited that every seasonal influenza vaccination enlists few new T cells.

TCRdb recomputed calls from the RT-PCR reads with MiXCR, one row per CDR3 protein. The sample lists about 530,000 distinct CDR3 sequences, 10% to 15% seen once, with roughly 10% in the top ten. The CDR3 totals 17 residues. Germline loops: CDR1 LGHNA, CDR2 YNFKEQ. Losses at the gene ends were 0 bases for V and 1 base for J; bases not matched to a gene: 7. The source of this sequence is a man aged 45 to 65 who received an inactivated influenza vaccine. This chain uses TRBV4-2 with TRBJ2-5; TRBD2 agrees at 8 bases. The sample in question was PBMCs from blood, obtained on the day of vaccination. For the CDR3, the DNA is TGTGCCAGCAGCCAAGATGAGATAGCGGGGTTCCAAGAGACCCAGTACTTC. This sequence encodes CASSQDEIAGFQETQYF.